The 5 T cell receptor beta chains listed next were all sequenced from one sample in a study of T-cell reconstitution after alpha-beta-depleted transplantation in children. Researchers prepared the TCRbeta library using unique molecular identifiers, the study reports. MiXCR was run by TCRdb on the PCR reads, yielding one entry per CDR3 protein. The sample carries 230,000 or so distinct CDR3 sequences, 9.7% recorded once. Sample: PBMCs from the stem cell graft donor, taken from the stem cell graft. Receptors originate from a human donor who donated a stem cell graft to a child with SCID.

This clonotype was seen at least ten times. The CDR3 nucleotides are TGCAGTGCTATGCGACCGGGACAGGGGGCAGGGTGGTCCTACAATGAGCAGTTCTTC. The encoded protein is CSAMRPGQGAGWSYNEQFF. This chain uses TRBV20-1 with TRBJ2-1; TRBD1 aligns across 12 bases. The trim removed 4 bases at V and 1 base at J, leaving 14 bases unmatched. Germline CDR1 reads DFQATT; CDR2 reads SNEGSKA (reference sequence). The CDR3 totals 19 residues.

This clonotype was seen many times. This sequence joins TRBV20-1 and TRBJ2-5; tentative D call: TRBD1 (6 bases). The CDR3 contains 13 residues. Germline CDR1 is DFQATT and CDR2 is SNEGSKA (reference sequence). The chain's CDR3 is CSGRWGPSNTQYF. CDR3 bases: TGCAGCGGCCGGTGGGGGCCCTCTAATACCCAGTACTTC.

This clonotype was picked up a small number of times. This chain links TRBV20-1 with TRBJ2-7; 8 bases map to TRBD2. The CDR3 totals 13 residues. CDR1 and CDR2 (germline): DFQATT, SNEGSKA (reference sequence). J gave up 4 bases and V 3 bases, and 5 bases lay outside the gene matches. The CDR3 sequence is CSASGTRLYEQYF. The CDR3 DNA follows: TGCAGTGCTAGTGGGACTAGGCTGTACGAGCAGTACTTC.

As to this clonotype: It may be a read error: a sequence one base away is much more abundant. The genes are TRBV9 and TRBJ1-2; no clear D. The CDR3 has 16 amino acids. CDR1 is SGDLS and CDR2 is YYNGEE in the germline V gene. The CDR3 nucleotides are TGTGCCAGCAGCGTAGGAGTTGGAGGGCAGGACTATGGCTACCCCTTC. It specifies CASSVGVGGQDYGYPF.

At least ten counts were recorded for this clonotype. The chain links TRBV7-2 to TRBJ2-5; D possibly uses TRBD1 or TRBD2 (5 bases each). Germline V CDR1 and CDR2: SGHTA, FQGNSA. There are 14 residues in the CDR3. The V end lost 5 bases, the J end lost 4 bases, and 14 bases lay between the germline ends. CDR3 nucleotides: TGTGCCAGCAGCCCGGTGGGGGTACGAGAGACCCAGTACTTC. Encoded protein: CASSPVGVRETQYF.